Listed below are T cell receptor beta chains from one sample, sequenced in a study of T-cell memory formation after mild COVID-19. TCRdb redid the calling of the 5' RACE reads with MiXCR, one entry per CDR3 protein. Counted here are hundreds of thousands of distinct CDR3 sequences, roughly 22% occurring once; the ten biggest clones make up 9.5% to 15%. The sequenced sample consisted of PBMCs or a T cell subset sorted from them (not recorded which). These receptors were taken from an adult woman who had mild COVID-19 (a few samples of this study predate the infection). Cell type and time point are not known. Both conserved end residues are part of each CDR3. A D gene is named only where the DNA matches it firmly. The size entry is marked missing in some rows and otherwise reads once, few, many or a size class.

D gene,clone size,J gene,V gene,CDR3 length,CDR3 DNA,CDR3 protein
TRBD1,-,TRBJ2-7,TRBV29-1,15,TGCAGCGTAGATGCCACAGGGGGAGGAATAAACGAGCAGTACTTC,CSVDATGGGINEQYF
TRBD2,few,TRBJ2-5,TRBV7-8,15,TGTGCCAGCAGCCCAAGCGGGGATTCCAGGGAGACCCAGTACTTC,CASSPSGDSRETQYF
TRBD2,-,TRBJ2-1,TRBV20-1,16,TGCAGTGCCACCGGACTAGCGGGAGGCCGGGTAGGTGAGCAGTTCTTC,CSATGLAGGRVGEQFF
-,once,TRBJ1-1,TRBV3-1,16,TGTGCCAGCAGCCCGACTACGTGGGGGCCGAACACTGAAGCTTTCTTT,CASSPTTWGPNTEAFF
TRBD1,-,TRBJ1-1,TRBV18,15,TGTGCCAGCTCAACGACTGGGACAGGGAACACTGAAGCTTTCTTT,CASSTTGTGNTEAFF
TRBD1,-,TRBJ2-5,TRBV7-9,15,TGTGCCAGCAGCGTGGGGACAGGTCCCGGGGAGACCCAGTACTTC,CASSVGTGPGETQYF
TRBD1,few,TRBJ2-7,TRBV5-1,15,TGCGCCAGCAGCCTAGGACAGGGGGTACCCTACGAGCAGTACTTC,CASSLGQGVPYEQYF
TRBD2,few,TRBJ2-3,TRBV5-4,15,TGTGCCAGCAGCTTGGACGGACTAGCGGGAGATACGCAGTATTTT,CASSLDGLAGDTQYF
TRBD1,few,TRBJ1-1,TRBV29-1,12,TGCAGCGGAATGGGACAGGGAAGAGAAGCTTTCTTT,CSGMGQGREAFF
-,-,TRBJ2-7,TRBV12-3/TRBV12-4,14,TGTGCCAGCAGTTTCGGGGTAGGGCCCTACGAGCAGTACTTC,CASSFGVGPYEQYF
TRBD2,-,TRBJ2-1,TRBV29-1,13,TGCAGCGTTGCGCGGGGGAGGTACAATGAGCAGTTCTTC,CSVARGRYNEQFF
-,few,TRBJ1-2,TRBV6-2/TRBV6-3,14,TGTGCCAGCAGCGATACAGGGTTCGTCTATGGCTACACCTTC,CASSDTGFVYGYTF
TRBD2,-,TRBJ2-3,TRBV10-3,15,TGTGCCATCAGTGATAGCGGGAGGAACACAGATACGCAGTATTTT,CAISDSGRNTDTQYF
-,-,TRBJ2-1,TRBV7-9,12,TGTGCCAGCGGTTTGAGCGGCAATGAGCAGTTCTTC,CASGLSGNEQFF
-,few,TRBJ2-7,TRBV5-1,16,TGCGCCAGCAGCTTGGTACCGGGGGCATCAGGGAACGAGCAGTACTTC,CASSLVPGASGNEQYF
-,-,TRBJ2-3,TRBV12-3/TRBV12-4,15,TGTGCCAGCAGTTTTGGGGGGCCTAGCACAGATACGCAGTATTTT,CASSFGGPSTDTQYF
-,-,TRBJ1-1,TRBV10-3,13,TGTGCCATCAGTGAGATTAGTGGTACTGAAGCTTTCTTT,CAISEISGTEAFF